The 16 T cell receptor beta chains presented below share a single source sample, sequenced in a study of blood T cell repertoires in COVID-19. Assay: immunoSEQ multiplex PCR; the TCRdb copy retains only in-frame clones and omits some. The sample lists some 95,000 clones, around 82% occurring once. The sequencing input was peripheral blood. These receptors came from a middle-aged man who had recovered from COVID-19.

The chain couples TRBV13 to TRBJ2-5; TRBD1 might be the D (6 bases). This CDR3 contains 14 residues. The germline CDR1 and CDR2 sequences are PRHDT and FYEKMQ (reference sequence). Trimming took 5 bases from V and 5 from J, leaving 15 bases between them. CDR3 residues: CASSPRGLGETQYF. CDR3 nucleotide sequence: TGTGCCAGCAGCCCCAGGGGCCTGGGGGAGACCCAGTACTTC.

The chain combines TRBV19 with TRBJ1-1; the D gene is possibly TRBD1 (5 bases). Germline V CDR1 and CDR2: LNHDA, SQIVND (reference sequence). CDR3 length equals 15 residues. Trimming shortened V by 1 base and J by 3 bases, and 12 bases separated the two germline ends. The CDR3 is CASSIGFLRDTEAFF. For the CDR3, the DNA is TGTGCCAGTAGTATAGGTTTCCTCAGGGACACTGAAGCTTTCTTT.

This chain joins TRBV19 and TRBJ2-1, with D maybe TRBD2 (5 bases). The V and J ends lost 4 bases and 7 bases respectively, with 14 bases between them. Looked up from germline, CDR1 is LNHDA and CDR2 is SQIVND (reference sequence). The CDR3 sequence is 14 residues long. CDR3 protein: CASSTDLSGNEQFF. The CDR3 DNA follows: TGTGCCAGTAGTACCGACTTATCGGGGAATGAGCAGTTCTTC.

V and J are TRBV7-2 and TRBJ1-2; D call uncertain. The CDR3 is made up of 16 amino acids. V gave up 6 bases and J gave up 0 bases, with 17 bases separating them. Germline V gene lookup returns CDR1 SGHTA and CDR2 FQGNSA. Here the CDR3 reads CASSGGHLQANYGYTF. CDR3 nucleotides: TGTGCCAGCAGTGGAGGGCACCTACAAGCTAACTATGGCTACACCTTC.

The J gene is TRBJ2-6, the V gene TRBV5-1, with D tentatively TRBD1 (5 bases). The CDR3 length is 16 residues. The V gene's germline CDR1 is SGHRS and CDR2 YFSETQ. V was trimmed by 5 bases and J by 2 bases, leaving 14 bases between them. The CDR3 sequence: CASRDAAGPGANVLTF. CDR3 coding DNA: TGCGCCAGCAGGGACGCGGCAGGGCCTGGGGCCAACGTCCTGACTTTC.

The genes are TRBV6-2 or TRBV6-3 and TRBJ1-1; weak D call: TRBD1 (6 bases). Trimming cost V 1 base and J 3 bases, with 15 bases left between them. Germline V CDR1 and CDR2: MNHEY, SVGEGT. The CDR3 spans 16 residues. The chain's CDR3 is CASSYWDMPTDTEAFF. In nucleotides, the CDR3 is TGTGCCAGCAGTTACTGGGACATGCCCACGGACACTGAAGCTTTCTTT.

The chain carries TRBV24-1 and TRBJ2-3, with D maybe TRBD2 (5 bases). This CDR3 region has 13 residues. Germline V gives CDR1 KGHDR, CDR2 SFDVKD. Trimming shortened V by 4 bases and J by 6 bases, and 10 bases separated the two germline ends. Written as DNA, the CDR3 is TGTGCCACCAGTGAGGCGGGTAGGGATACGCAGTATTTT. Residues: CATSEAGRDTQYF.

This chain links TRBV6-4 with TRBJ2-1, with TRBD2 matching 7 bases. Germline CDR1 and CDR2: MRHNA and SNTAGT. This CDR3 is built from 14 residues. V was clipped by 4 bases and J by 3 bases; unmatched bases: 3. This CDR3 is CASSARGDYNEQFF. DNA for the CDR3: TGTGCCAGCAGTGCTCGGGGGGACTACAATGAGCAGTTCTTC.

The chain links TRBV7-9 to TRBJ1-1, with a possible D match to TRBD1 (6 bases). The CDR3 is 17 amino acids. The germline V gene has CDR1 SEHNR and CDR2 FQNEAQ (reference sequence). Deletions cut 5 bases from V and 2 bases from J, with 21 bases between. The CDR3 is CASSPGGSRGHNTEAFF. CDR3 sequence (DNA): TGTGCCAGCAGCCCTGGGGGCAGCCGGGGCCATAACACTGAAGCTTTCTTT.

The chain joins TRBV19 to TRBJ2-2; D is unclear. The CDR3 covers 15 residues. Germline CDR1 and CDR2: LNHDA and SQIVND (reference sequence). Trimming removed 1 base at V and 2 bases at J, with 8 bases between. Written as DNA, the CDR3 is TGTGCCAGTAGTATAGCTAACAGAAACACCGGGGAGCTGTTTTTT. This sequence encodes CASSIANRNTGELFF.

The CDR3 spells CATRVGGVGNEQFF. In nucleotides, the CDR3 is TGTGCCACCAGGGTGGGGGGGGTAGGCAATGAGCAGTTCTTC. The chain joins TRBV24-1 to TRBJ2-1; 7 bases fit TRBD2. Germline V gene sequence: CDR1 KGHDR, CDR2 SFDVKD. V shed 7 bases and J 6 bases; nucleotides not matched to a gene: 8. The CDR3 has 14 residues.

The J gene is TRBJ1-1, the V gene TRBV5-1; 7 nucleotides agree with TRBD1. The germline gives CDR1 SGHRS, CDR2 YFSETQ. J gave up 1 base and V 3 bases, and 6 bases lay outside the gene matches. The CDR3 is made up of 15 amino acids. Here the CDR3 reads CASSWSGQPNTEAFF. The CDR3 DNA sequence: TGCGCCAGCAGCTGGTCGGGACAGCCGAACACTGAAGCTTTCTTT.

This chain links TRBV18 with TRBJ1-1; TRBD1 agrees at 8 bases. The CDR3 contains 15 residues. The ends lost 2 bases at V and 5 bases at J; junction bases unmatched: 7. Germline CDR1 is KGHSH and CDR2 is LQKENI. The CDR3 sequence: CASSPMGQGATEAFF. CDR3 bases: TGTGCCAGCTCACCAATGGGTCAGGGGGCAACTGAAGCTTTCTTT.

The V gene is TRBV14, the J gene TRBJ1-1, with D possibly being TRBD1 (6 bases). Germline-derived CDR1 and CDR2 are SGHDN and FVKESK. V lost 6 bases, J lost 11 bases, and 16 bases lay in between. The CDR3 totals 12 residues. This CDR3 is CASRRTGQGAFF. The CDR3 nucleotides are TGTGCCAGCAGGCGAACAGGGCAGGGTGCTTTCTTT.

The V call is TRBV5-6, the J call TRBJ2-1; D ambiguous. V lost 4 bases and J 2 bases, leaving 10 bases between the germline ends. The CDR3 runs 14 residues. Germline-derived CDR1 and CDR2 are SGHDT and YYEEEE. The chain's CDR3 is CASSPSKTYNEQFF. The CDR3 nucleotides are TGTGCCAGCAGCCCCTCTAAAACCTACAATGAGCAGTTCTTC.

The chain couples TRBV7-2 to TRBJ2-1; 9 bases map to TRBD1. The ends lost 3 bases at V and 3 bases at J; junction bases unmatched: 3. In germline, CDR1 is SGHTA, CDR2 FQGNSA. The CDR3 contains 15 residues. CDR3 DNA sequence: TGTGCCAGCAGCTTGCCGGGACAGGGCTACAATGAGCAGTTCTTC. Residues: CASSLPGQGYNEQFF. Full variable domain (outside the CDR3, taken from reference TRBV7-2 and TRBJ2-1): GAGVSQSPSNKVTEKGKDVELRCDPISGHTALYWYRQSLGQGLEFLIYFQGNSAPDKSGLPSDRFSAERTGGSVSTLTIQRTQQEDSAVYLCASSLPGQGYNEQFFGPGTRLTVL.